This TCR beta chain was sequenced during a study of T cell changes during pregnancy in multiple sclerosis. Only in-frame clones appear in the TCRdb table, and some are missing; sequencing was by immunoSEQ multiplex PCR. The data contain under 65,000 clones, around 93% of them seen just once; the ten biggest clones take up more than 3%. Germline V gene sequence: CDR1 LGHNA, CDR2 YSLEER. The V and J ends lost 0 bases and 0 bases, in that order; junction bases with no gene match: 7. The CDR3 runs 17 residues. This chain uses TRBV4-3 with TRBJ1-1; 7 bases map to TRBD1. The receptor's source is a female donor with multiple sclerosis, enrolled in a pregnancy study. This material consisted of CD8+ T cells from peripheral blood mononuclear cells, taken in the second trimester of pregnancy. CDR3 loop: CASSQETGTAVNTEAFF. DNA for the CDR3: TGCGCCAGCAGCCAAGAAACCGGGACAGCGGTGAACACTGAAGCTTTCTTT.